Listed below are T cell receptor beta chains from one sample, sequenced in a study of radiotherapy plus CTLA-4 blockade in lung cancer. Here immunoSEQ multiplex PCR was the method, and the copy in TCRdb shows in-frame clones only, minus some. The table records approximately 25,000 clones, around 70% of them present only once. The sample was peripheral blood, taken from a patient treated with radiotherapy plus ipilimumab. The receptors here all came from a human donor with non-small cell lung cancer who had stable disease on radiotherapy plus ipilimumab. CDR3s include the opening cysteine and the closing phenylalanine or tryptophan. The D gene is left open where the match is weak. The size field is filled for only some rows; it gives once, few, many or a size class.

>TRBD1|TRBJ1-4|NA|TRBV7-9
CASSFRQQGNNEKLFF
TGTGCCAGCAGCTTTCGCCAACAGGGGAATAATGAAAAACTGTTTTTT
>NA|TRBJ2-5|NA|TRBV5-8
CASSLVDRQETQYF
TGTGCCAGCAGCTTGGTGGACAGACAAGAGACCCAGTACTTC
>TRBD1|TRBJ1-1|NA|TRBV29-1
CSAWTGSSNTEAFF
TGCAGCGCCTGGACAGGGAGTTCGAACACTGAAGCTTTCTTT
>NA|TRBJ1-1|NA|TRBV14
CASSQEWVWGDNTEAFF
TGTGCCAGCAGCCAAGAATGGGTCTGGGGGGATAACACTGAAGCTTTCTTT
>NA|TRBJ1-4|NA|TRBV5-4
CASSFMESEKLFF
TGTGCCAGCAGCTTCATGGAATCGGAAAAACTGTTTTTT
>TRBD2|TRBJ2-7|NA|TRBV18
CASSASGLANYEQYF
TGTGCCAGCTCCGCCTCCGGACTAGCGAACTACGAGCAGTACTTC
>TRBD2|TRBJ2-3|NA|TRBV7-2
CASSFSGTTDTQYF
TGTGCCAGCAGCTTTAGCGGGACCACAGATACGCAGTATTTT
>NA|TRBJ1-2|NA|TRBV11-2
CASSLASGARWGYTF
TGTGCCAGCAGCTTAGCGTCGGGGGCGCGGTGGGGCTACACCTTC
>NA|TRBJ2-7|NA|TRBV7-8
CASSLVRFSYEQYF
TGTGCCAGCAGCTTAGTCAGGTTCTCCTACGAGCAGTACTTC
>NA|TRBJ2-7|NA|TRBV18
CASSRIPDSHEQYF
TGTGCCAGCTCACGAATCCCCGACAGCCACGAGCAGTACTTC
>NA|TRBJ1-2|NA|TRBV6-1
CASSDRGTANYGYTF
TGTGCCAGCAGTGATCGTGGGACGGCGAACTATGGCTACACCTTC
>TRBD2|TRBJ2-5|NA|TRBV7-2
CASTLRASGFEGEETQYF
TGTGCCAGCACCCTTAGGGCTAGCGGGTTCGAGGGGGAAGAGACCCAGTACTTC
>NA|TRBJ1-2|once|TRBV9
CASSVDRGNYGYTF
TGTGCCAGCAGCGTAGATCGGGGGAACTATGGCTACACCTTC
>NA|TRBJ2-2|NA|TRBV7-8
CASSGGTGTGELFF
TGTGCCAGCAGCGGGGGAACCGGCACCGGGGAGCTGTTTTTT
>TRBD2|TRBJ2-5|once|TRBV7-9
CASSLVTSGQETQYF
TGTGCCAGCAGCTTAGTTACTAGCGGACAAGAGACCCAGTACTTC
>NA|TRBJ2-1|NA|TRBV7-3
CASSLRGSRDEQFF
TGTGCCAGCAGCTTAAGAGGCAGTAGGGATGAGCAGTTCTTC
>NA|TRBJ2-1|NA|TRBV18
CASSPGGYNEQFF
TGTGCCAGCTCACCAGGGGGATACAATGAGCAGTTCTTC
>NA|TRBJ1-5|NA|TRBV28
CASSFPRQPQHF
TGTGCCAGCAGTTTCCCCAGACAGCCCCAGCATTTT
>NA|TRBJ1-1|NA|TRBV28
CASSFYIMNTEAFF
TGTGCCAGCAGTTTCTACATAATGAACACTGAAGCTTTCTTT
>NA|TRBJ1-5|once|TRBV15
CATSSSWASSNQPQHF
TGTGCCACCAGCAGTTCGTGGGCCTCAAGCAATCAGCCCCAGCATTTT
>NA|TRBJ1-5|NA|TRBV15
CATSRDGQPQHF
TGTGCCACCAGCAGAGATGGTCAGCCCCAGCATTTT
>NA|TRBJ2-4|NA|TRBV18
CASSPGQTSILAKNIQYF
TGTGCCAGCTCACCGGGACAGACTAGTATCCTAGCCAAAAACATTCAGTACTTC
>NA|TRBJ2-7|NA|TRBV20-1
CSARDRLEQYF
TGCAGTGCTAGAGATCGGTTAGAGCAGTACTTC
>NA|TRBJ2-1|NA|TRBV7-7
CASSLSVIDEQFF
TGTGCTAGCAGCTTATCCGTAATCGATGAGCAGTTCTTC